The rows below give T cell receptor beta chains drawn from one sample of a study of Ad26.COV2.S vaccination and SARS-CoV-2 variants. Profiled with immunoSEQ multiplex PCR; TCRdb holds only in-frame clones, not every one. Here the sample spans fewer than 400,000 clones, 75% to 90% being singletons. The sample here was peripheral blood, taken in a trial of Ad26.COV2.S vaccine versus placebo. The receptor source for this set is a person aged 18 to 59 who received the Ad26.COV2.S COVID-19 vaccine or a placebo. The CDR3 runs from the conserved cysteine through the conserved F or W. Each record gives: D gene, J gene, V gene, CDR3 length, CDR3 protein. A D gene is named only where the DNA matches it firmly.

>.|TRBJ2-7|TRBV11-2|15
CASSPSSGGGYEQYF
>TRBD2|TRBJ2-3|TRBV4-1|15
CASSQDWSGGDTQYF
>TRBD1|TRBJ2-1|TRBV27|15
CASRVPGQEYNEQFF
>TRBD2|TRBJ2-2|TRBV3-1/TRBV3-2|18
CASSPGLAGGMNTGELFF
>.|TRBJ1-1|TRBV12-3/TRBV12-4|12
CASSFLGVEAFF
>.|TRBJ2-1|TRBV4-1|12
CASSQALNEQFF
>.|TRBJ2-3|TRBV9|16
CASSARNGVGTDTQYF
>TRBD1|TRBJ2-7|TRBV5-1|14
CASSSTGVVYEQYF
>.|TRBJ2-7|TRBV3-1/TRBV3-2|12
CASSSTVSQQYF
>.|TRBJ2-1|TRBV2|14
CASRKGSSYNEQFF
>.|TRBJ1-2|TRBV7-8|10
CASSLLGYTF
>.|TRBJ2-7|TRBV7-8|15
CASSRDRRDAYEQYF
>.|TRBJ1-3|TRBV11-3|14
CASSFRESGNTIYF
>TRBD2|TRBJ2-3|TRBV9|16
CASAARDSGRADTQYF
>.|TRBJ2-1|TRBV11-2|15
CASSPWREWRDEQFF
>TRBD2|TRBJ2-6|TRBV7-8|23
CASSPTKYPGGSGSFILSNVLTF
>.|TRBJ2-7|TRBV19|15
CASSIKGGLTYEQYF
>.|TRBJ1-1|TRBV27|16
CASAGGLGLMNTEAFF
>.|TRBJ1-2|TRBV2|12
CASLWEGGGYTF
>.|TRBJ1-5|TRBV30|13
CAWSVNLFDPQHF
>.|TRBJ1-5|TRBV6-5|14
CASSYAYGNQPQHF
>TRBD1|TRBJ2-7|TRBV5-6|13
CASSRGTGYEQYF
>.|TRBJ2-2|TRBV10-2|14
CASRQGPIAGELFF
>TRBD2|TRBJ2-5|TRBV20-1|16
CSASSLAGGAQETQYF
>.|TRBJ1-3|TRBV7-2|15
CASSPVPPSGNTIYF
>.|TRBJ1-2|TRBV5-4|14
CASSLAFGPEGYTF
>TRBD2|TRBJ2-7|TRBV7-2|15
CASRLAGGIMDEQYF
>.|TRBJ1-5|TRBV7-8|18
CASSLGQNKLYSNQPQHF
>.|TRBJ2-3|TRBV14|13
CASSQFNTDTQYF
>.|TRBJ1-2|TRBV7-9|12
CASSHDVGGYTF
>TRBD1|TRBJ1-2|TRBV10-3|13
CAISESTGGGYTF
>.|TRBJ1-2|TRBV12-3/TRBV12-4|13
CASSFGLFDGYTF